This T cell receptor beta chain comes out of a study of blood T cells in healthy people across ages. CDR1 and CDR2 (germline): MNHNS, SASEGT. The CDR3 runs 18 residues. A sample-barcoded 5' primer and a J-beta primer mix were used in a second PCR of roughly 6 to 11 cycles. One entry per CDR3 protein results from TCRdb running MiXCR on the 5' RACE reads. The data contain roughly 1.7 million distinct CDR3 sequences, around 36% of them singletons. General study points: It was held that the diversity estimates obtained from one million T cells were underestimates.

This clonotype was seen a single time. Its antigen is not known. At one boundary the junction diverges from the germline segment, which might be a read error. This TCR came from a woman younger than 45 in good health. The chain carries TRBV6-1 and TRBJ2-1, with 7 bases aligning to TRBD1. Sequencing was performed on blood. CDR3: CTSRPGGIGISRYNEQFF. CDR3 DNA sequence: TGTACCAGCAGGCCAGGGGGAATTGGCATAAGCCGGTACAATGAGCAGTTCTTC.